A selection of T cell receptor beta chains follows, all from one sample in a study of shared clonotypes between healthy human individuals. The data were produced by immunoSEQ multiplex PCR, yet TCRdb's version contains in-frame clones alone and is incomplete. The data show over 1.4 million clones, roughly 96% seen once. The sequenced sample was naive CD4+ T cells sorted from blood. These receptors were obtained from a man in his thirties or forties in good health. Each CDR3 is given with its conserved first and last residue. The D gene is left open where the match is weak. Only part of the rows carry a size: once, few, many, or a class if the clone is expanded.

d_call,clone_size,cdr3_length,j_call,v_call,cdr3_aa,cdr3_nt
TRBD1,.,17,TRBJ1-3,TRBV5-5,CASSPRIGGAGGNTIYF,TGTGCCAGCAGCCCGAGGATAGGGGGCGCGGGTGGAAACACCATATATTTT
.,.,11,TRBJ2-1,TRBV6-1,CASIRINEQFF,TGTGCCAGTATAAGGATCAATGAGCAGTTCTTC
.,.,13,TRBJ2-2,TRBV19,CASRDKNTGELFF,TGTGCCAGCCGGGACAAGAACACCGGGGAGCTGTTTTTT
TRBD2,.,18,TRBJ2-6,TRBV19,CASSLAGTISSGANVLTF,TGTGCCAGTAGCCTAGCCGGGACTATCTCCTCTGGGGCCAACGTCCTGACTTTC
.,.,15,TRBJ2-7,TRBV6-1,CASMYGYLSSYEQYF,TGTGCCAGCATGTACGGCTATCTAAGCTCCTACGAGCAGTACTTC
.,.,17,TRBJ2-1,TRBV10-1,CASSESPGRASYNEQFF,TGCGCCAGCAGTGAGTCCCCGGGCCGGGCCTCCTACAATGAGCAGTTCTTC
.,.,17,TRBJ1-3,TRBV7-6,CASSLIHSRTSGNTIYF,TGTGCCAGCAGCTTAATTCACAGTCGGACCTCTGGAAACACCATATATTTT
.,.,12,TRBJ1-2,TRBV28,CASSFVNYGYTF,TGTGCCAGCAGTTTTGTGAACTATGGCTACACCTTC
.,.,15,TRBJ1-1,TRBV5-5,CASSLSQGTVTEAFF,TGTGCCAGCAGCTTGTCCCAGGGGACTGTCACTGAAGCTTTCTTT
.,.,14,TRBJ1-1,TRBV7-9,CASSASRLGTEAFF,TGTGCCAGCAGCGCGTCCCGACTTGGGACTGAAGCTTTCTTT
TRBD2,.,15,TRBJ2-3,TRBV11-3,CASSSGLAGRDTQYF,TGTGCCAGCAGCTCGGGACTAGCGGGGAGGGATACGCAGTATTTT
.,.,13,TRBJ2-2,TRBV29-1,CSVVRTHTGELFF,TGCAGCGTTGTAAGGACTCACACCGGGGAGCTGTTTTTT
.,once,15,TRBJ2-3,TRBV7-7,CASSLGRSLTDTQYF,TGTGCCAGCAGCTTAGGTCGGAGTCTCACAGATACGCAGTATTTT
.,.,15,TRBJ2-7,TRBV2,CASSFPGGPTDEQYF,TGTGCCAGCAGCTTCCCGGGGGGCCCCACGGATGAGCAGTACTTC
.,once,13,TRBJ1-3,TRBV29-1,CSVADSSGNTIYF,TGCAGCGTTGCGGACAGCTCTGGAAACACCATATATTTT
.,.,14,TRBJ2-7,TRBV11-2,CASSLGGTSYEQYF,TGTGCCAGCAGCTTAGGAGGGACCTCCTACGAGCAGTACTTC
.,.,13,TRBJ2-5,TRBV2,CASSFTRGETQYF,TGTGCCAGCAGTTTCACAAGGGGAGAGACCCAGTACTTC
.,few,13,TRBJ2-2,TRBV11-3,CASSLVVTGELFF,TGTGCCAGCAGCTTAGTCGTCACCGGGGAGCTGTTTTTT
.,.,15,TRBJ2-5,TRBV18,CASSPTAPSQETQYF,TGTGCCAGCTCACCAACGGCGCCGTCCCAAGAGACCCAGTACTTC
.,.,13,TRBJ2-7,TRBV5-4,CASRDDTSYEQYF,TGTGCCAGCAGGGATGACACTAGCTACGAGCAGTACTTC
.,.,12,TRBJ2-1,TRBV7-6,CASSLDTGEQFF,TGTGCCAGCAGCTTAGACACAGGGGAGCAGTTCTTC
TRBD2,.,18,TRBJ2-3,TRBV5-6,CASSLVDSGRGSRDTQYF,TGTGCCAGCAGCTTGGTCGATTCCGGGAGGGGATCCCGGGATACGCAGTATTTT
TRBD1,.,13,TRBJ2-7,TRBV5-1,CASTRDRGLEQYF,TGCGCCAGCACCCGGGACAGGGGCCTGGAGCAGTACTTC
.,.,17,TRBJ2-6,TRBV19,CASSITGGSSGANVLTF,TGTGCCAGTAGTATAACGGGGGGCAGCTCTGGGGCCAACGTCCTGACTTTC
TRBD2,once,16,TRBJ2-7,TRBV15,CATSRVGLAKSYEQYF,TGTGCCACCAGCAGAGTGGGACTAGCCAAATCCTACGAGCAGTACTTC
TRBD1,.,16,TRBJ2-1,TRBV18,CASSQPWTGGGNEQFF,TGTGCCAGCTCACAACCCTGGACAGGGGGAGGCAATGAGCAGTTCTTC
TRBD1,.,16,TRBJ2-1,TRBV28,CASSPPGTVLGDEQFF,TGTGCCAGCAGTCCCCCCGGGACAGTCCTGGGGGATGAGCAGTTCTTC
.,.,17,TRBJ2-2,TRBV9,CASSLSLGGTNTGELFF,TGTGCCAGCAGCCTAAGTTTGGGCGGGACGAACACCGGGGAGCTGTTTTTT
.,.,16,TRBJ2-1,TRBV7-9,CASSLGFGTNNNEQFF,TGTGCCAGCAGCTTAGGGTTTGGGACAAATAACAATGAGCAGTTCTTC
.,.,16,TRBJ2-1,TRBV10-3,CAISDPAGQDYNEQFF,TGTGCCATCAGTGACCCAGCGGGACAAGACTACAATGAGCAGTTCTTC
.,.,13,TRBJ2-1,TRBV5-4,CASSQAGYNEQFF,TGTGCCAGCAGCCAGGCTGGGTACAATGAGCAGTTCTTC
.,.,15,TRBJ1-1,TRBV5-1,CASSPQSRMNTEAFF,TGCGCCAGCAGCCCGCAATCTCGGATGAACACTGAAGCTTTCTTT
TRBD1,.,15,TRBJ1-3,TRBV18,CASSHNRGTGNTIYF,TGTGCCAGCTCTCACAACAGGGGCACTGGAAACACCATATATTTT
.,.,11,TRBJ2-1,TRBV6-5,CASMLYNEQFF,TGTGCCAGCATGCTCTACAATGAGCAGTTCTTC
.,.,12,TRBJ1-5,TRBV28,CASKLQDQPQHF,TGTGCCAGCAAGCTCCAGGATCAGCCCCAGCATTTT
.,.,16,TRBJ2-7,TRBV19,CASSIDLSALAYEQYF,TGTGCCAGTAGTATAGATCTATCCGCTTTAGCCTACGAGCAGTACTTC
.,.,11,TRBJ2-3,TRBV28,CASSSLNTQYF,TGTGCCAGCAGTTCGTTAAATACGCAGTATTTT
.,.,12,TRBJ2-7,TRBV28,CASTSITYEQYF,TGTGCCAGCACATCAATTACCTACGAGCAGTACTTC
.,.,16,TRBJ2-7,TRBV6-5,CASSYSGTGTTYEQYF,TGTGCCAGCAGTTACTCAGGTACAGGAACGACTTACGAGCAGTACTTC
.,.,15,TRBJ2-7,TRBV19,CASSIQRASSYEQYF,TGTGCCAGTAGTATACAGAGAGCGAGCTCCTACGAGCAGTACTTC
TRBD1,.,14,TRBJ2-7,TRBV5-8,CASSLGTGRGEQYF,TGTGCCAGCAGCTTAGGGACAGGGAGGGGCGAGCAGTACTTC
.,.,13,TRBJ2-3,TRBV2,CASSDLVGGTDNF,TGTGCCAGCAGTGATCTCGTAGGGGGGACCGACAATTTT
TRBD1,.,13,TRBJ1-2,TRBV5-4,CASSIGQGLGYTF,TGTGCCAGCAGCATCGGACAGGGGCTGGGCTACACCTTC
.,.,13,TRBJ2-3,TRBV11-3,CASSHLGGDTQYF,TGTGCCAGCAGCCACCTGGGCGGAGATACGCAGTATTTT
TRBD1,once,15,TRBJ2-2,TRBV6-4,CASRTTGVDTGELFF,TGTGCCAGCAGAACCACAGGGGTTGACACCGGGGAGCTGTTTTTT
TRBD2,.,16,TRBJ2-1,TRBV19,CASSMGLAGSYNEQFF,TGTGCCAGTAGTATGGGACTAGCGGGATCTTACAATGAGCAGTTCTTC
.,.,15,TRBJ2-5,TRBV7-9,CASSQTTGQLETQYF,TGTGCCAGCAGCCAAACGACAGGACAGTTGGAGACCCAGTACTTC
TRBD2,.,14,TRBJ2-1,TRBV9,CASGTGGGYNEQFF,TGTGCCAGTGGTACGGGAGGGGGATACAATGAGCAGTTCTTC